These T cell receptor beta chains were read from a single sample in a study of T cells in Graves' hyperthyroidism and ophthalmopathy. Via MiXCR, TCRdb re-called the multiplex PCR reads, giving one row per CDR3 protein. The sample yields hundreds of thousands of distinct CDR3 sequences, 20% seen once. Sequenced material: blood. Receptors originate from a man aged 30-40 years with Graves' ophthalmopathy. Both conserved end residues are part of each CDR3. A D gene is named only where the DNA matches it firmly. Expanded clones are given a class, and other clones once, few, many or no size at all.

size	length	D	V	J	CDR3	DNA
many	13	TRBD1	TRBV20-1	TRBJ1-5	CSASDRGNQPQHF	TGCAGTGCTAGTGACAGGGGCAATCAGCCCCAGCATTTT
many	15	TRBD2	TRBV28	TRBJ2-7	CASSLTSGYAYEQYF	TGTGCCAGCAGTTTGACTAGCGGGTACGCCTACGAGCAGTACTTC
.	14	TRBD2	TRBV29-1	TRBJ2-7	CSANRGGLSYEQYF	TGCAGCGCCAACCGGGGGGGACTATCCTACGAGCAGTACTTC
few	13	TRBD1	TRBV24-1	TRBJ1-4	CATSDGQDEKLFF	TGTGCCACCAGTGACGGACAGGATGAAAAACTGTTTTTT
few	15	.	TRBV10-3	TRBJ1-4	CAISESTGFSPKLFF	TGTGCCATCAGTGAGTCCACAGGGTTTTCACCTAAACTGTTTTTT
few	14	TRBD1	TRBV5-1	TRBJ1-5	CASSLRGGREPQHF	TGCGCCAGCAGCTTGCGAGGGGGCAGGGAGCCCCAGCATTTT
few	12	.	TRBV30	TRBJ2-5	CAWSVGPETQYF	TGTGCCTGGAGTGTTGGGCCGGAGACCCAGTACTTC
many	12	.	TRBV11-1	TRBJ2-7	CASSFTAYEQYF	TGTGCCAGCAGCTTCACCGCCTACGAGCAGTACTTC
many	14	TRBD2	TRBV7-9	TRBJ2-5	CASSMSGSQETQYF	TGTGCCAGCAGCATGAGCGGGAGTCAAGAGACCCAGTACTTC
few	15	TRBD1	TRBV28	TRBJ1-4	CASSFYDREREKLFF	TGTGCCAGCAGTTTCTACGACAGGGAGAGGGAAAAACTGTTTTTT
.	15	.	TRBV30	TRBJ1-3	CAWALGRISGNTIYF	TGTGCCTGGGCCTTGGGACGGATCTCTGGAAACACCATATATTTT
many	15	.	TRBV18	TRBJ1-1	CASSPQTGSNTEAFF	TGTGCCAGCTCGCCCCAGACGGGATCGAACACTGAAGCTTTCTTT
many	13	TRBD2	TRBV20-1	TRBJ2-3	CSAPGLVTDTQYF	TGCAGTGCCCCGGGACTAGTCACAGATACGCAGTATTTT
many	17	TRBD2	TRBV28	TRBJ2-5	CASNLALGGLAEETQYF	TGTGCCAGCAACCTCGCTCTCGGGGGACTAGCGGAAGAGACCCAGTACTTC
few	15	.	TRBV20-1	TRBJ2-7	CSARDVRLSSYEQYF	TGCAGTGCTAGAGATGTGCGTCTATCGTCCTACGAGCAGTACTTC
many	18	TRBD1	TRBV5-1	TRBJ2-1	CASSLNPFRDRGRNEQFF	TGCGCCAGCAGCTTGAATCCGTTCAGAGACAGGGGGAGAAATGAGCAGTTCTTC
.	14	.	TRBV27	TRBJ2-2	CASIGGANTGELFF	TGTGCCAGCATTGGTGGCGCGAACACCGGGGAGCTGTTTTTT
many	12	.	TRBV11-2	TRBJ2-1	CASSLGLHEQFF	TGTGCCAGCAGCTTAGGTCTCCATGAGCAGTTCTTC
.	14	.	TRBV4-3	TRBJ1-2	CASSQELEAYGYTF	TGCGCCAGCAGCCAAGAATTAGAAGCCTATGGCTACACCTTC
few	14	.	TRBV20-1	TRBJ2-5	CSAQPGGAQETQYF	TGCAGTGCTCAGCCGGGCGGAGCACAAGAGACCCAGTACTTC
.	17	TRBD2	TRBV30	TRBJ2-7	CAWSPPSLAVASYEQYF	TGTGCCTGGAGTCCTCCCTCCCTAGCGGTAGCTTCCTACGAGCAGTACTTC
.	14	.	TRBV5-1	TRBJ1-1	CASNLEGPNTGAFF	TGCGCCAGCAACTTGGAGGGCCCGAACACTGGAGCTTTCTTT
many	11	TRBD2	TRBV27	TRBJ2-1	CASSWGGEQFF	TGTGCCAGCAGTTGGGGGGGTGAGCAGTTCTTC
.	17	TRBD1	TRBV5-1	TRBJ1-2	CASSLEEDRGENYGYTF	TGCGCCAGCAGCTTGGAAGAGGACAGGGGAGAAAACTATGGCTACACCTTC
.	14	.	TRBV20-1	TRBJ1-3	CSATSGAAGNTIYF	TGCAGTGCCACCTCAGGGGCAGCCGGAAACACCATATATTTT